This TCR beta chain was retrieved from a study of blood T cell repertoires in COVID-19. On the study more broadly: COVID-19 samples from acute and convalescent phases originated in the United States, Italy and Spain. From T cells, B-cell-depleted T cells, or PBMCs came the material, which was cDNA or gDNA.

Original methodology: Researchers report that nucleated cell counts were estimated from reference gene primer amplification. This table comes from immunoSEQ multiplex PCR, and its TCRdb copy is limited to in-frame clones, with some not included. That table supplies the V and J calls and clone size; D and trimming were determined from the DNA. The data contain roughly 250,000 clones, roughly 80% of them singletons. Germline lookup yields CDR1 MDHEN and CDR2 SYDVKM. With V trimmed by 5 bases and J by 2 bases, 4 bases remained unmatched. The CDR3 spans 15 residues. V is TRBV28 and J is TRBJ2-1, with 9 positions matching TRBD2. This receptor was identified in a woman aged 55-75 years with active or convalescent COVID-19. The sample comprised peripheral blood. CDR3: CASSDSSGAYNEQFF. The CDR3 bases are TGTGCCAGCAGTGACTCTAGCGGGGCCTACAATGAGCAGTTCTTC.